These 15 T cell receptor beta chains came from one sample sequenced in a study of shared clonotypes between healthy human individuals. TCRdb keeps only in-frame clones here, not all; method: immunoSEQ multiplex PCR. The sample has about a million clones, about 80% seen once. Material: memory CD4+ T cells sorted from blood. Indicated subset: CD45RA-negative fraction. These receptors were obtained from a man younger than 30 in good health.

A few counts support this clone. The same CDR3 can be traced to other DNA sequences in this sample. The chain recombines TRBV4-3 with TRBJ1-4, with TRBD1 identical over 9 bases. V dropped 1 base and J dropped 8; count of bases not matched to a gene: 5. CDR1 is LGHNA, CDR2 YSLEER, per germline. The CDR3 runs to 15 residues. The CDR3 loop reads CASSQAGTGGEKLFF. As DNA, the CDR3 is TGCGCCAGCAGCCAAGCCGGAACAGGGGGCGAAAAACTGTTTTTT.

A few counts support this clone. The J gene is TRBJ2-2, the V gene TRBV18; perhaps TRBD2 as D (5 bases). CDR1 KGHSH and CDR2 LQKENI come from the germline V gene. Deletions cut 4 bases from V and 8 bases from J, with 17 bases between. The CDR3 has 15 residues. The CDR3 is CASSLGPGTTGELFF. Written as DNA, the CDR3 is TGTGCCAGCTCACTCGGACCGGGAACAACGGGGGAGCTGTTTTTT.

The V gene is TRBV7-9, the J gene TRBJ2-5; D not certain. The germline CDR1 and CDR2 sequences are SEHNR and FQNEAQ (reference sequence). There are 15 residues in the CDR3. The V gene lost 5 bases and the J gene lost 5 bases, with 18 bases spanning the gap. The CDR3 spells CASSPRLGSPETQYF. The CDR3 DNA sequence: TGTGCCAGCAGCCCACGACTGGGCAGCCCGGAGACCCAGTACTTC.

This chain joins TRBV27 and TRBJ2-1; no clear D gene. The CDR3 consists of 15 residues. Germline assignment: CDR1 MNHEY and CDR2 SMNVEV (reference sequence). The V and J ends lost 2 bases and 0 bases respectively, with 8 bases between them. CDR3 sequence reads: CASSLKLSSYNEQFF. The CDR3 nucleotides read TGTGCCAGCAGTTTAAAATTGAGCTCCTACAATGAGCAGTTCTTC.

This clone was detected once. The gene calls are TRBV7-9 and TRBJ2-3, with 9 bases fitting TRBD1. The germline V gene encodes CDR1 SEHNR and CDR2 FQNEAQ (reference sequence). Trimming removed 10 bases from V and 2 bases from J; junction bases left unmatched: 13. This CDR3 has 16 residues. The DNA for the CDR3 is TGTGCCATATGGAGGTCGACAGGGGGATACACAGATACGCAGTATTTT. Translated: CAIWRSTGGYTDTQYF.

The chain combines TRBV7-9 with TRBJ2-1, with 8 bases fitting TRBD1. V trimming: 4 bases; J trimming: 3 bases; junction bases outside the gene matches: 14. The CDR3 sequence is 18 residues long. Looked up from germline, CDR1 is SEHNR and CDR2 is FQNEAQ (reference sequence). CDR3 protein: CASSSKGTGQAFYNEQFF. For the CDR3, the DNA is TGTGCCAGCAGCTCCAAGGGTACGGGACAGGCGTTCTACAATGAGCAGTTCTTC.

The V and J genes are TRBV30 and TRBJ2-3; possibly TRBD1 for D (6 bases). In germline, CDR1 is GTSNPN, CDR2 SVGIG (reference sequence). Between the trimmed V and J ends, which lost 5 bases and 2 bases, there was a span of 14 bases. The CDR3 has 14 residues. CDR3 nucleotides: TGTGCCTGGGCTCAAGGGGGTAACACAGATACGCAGTATTTT. Its translation: CAWAQGGNTDTQYF.

The CDR3 sequence is CASSQENGNKPQHF. CDR3 nucleotide sequence: TGCGCCAGCAGCCAAGAGAACGGAAATAAGCCCCAGCATTTT. The rearrangement joins TRBV4-3 to TRBJ1-5; unclear D gene. The ends were cut back, 0 bases at V and 8 bases at J, with 11 bases in the middle. Germline V CDR1 and CDR2: LGHNA, YSLEER. The CDR3 contains 14 residues.

This clone has a handful of counts. The chain couples TRBV7-9 to TRBJ1-2, with TRBD1 as a possible D gene (5 bases). Germline values: CDR1 SEHNR, CDR2 FQNEAQ (reference sequence). Trimming took 3 bases from V and 5 from J, leaving 19 bases between them. CDR3 length: 16 amino acids. In nucleotides, the CDR3 is TGTGCCAGCAGCTTCGTTGGGGGAGGTCGGCAATATGGCTACACCTTC. It specifies CASSFVGGGRQYGYTF.

This chain uses TRBV19 with TRBJ1-2; 11 nucleotides match TRBD1. After removal of 7 bases from V and 3 bases from J, the junction contained 10 bases not matched to a gene. This CDR3 spans 16 amino acids. CDR1 is LNHDA, CDR2 SQIVND, per germline (reference sequence). The CDR3 is CASTNPRTGGDYGYTF. CDR3 in DNA: TGTGCCAGTACCAACCCCCGGACAGGGGGCGACTATGGCTACACCTTC.

The chain joins TRBV5-1 to TRBJ2-1; 10 bases are a match to TRBD2. CDR3 length: 16 residues. Germline V gives CDR1 SGHRS, CDR2 YFSETQ. The J segment lost 4 bases and the V segment lost 0 bases, leaving 4 bases of the junction unmatched. CDR3 coding DNA: TGCGCCAGCAGCTTGGCTCTAGCGGGGGCTTACAATGAGCAGTTCTTC. Its protein is CASSLALAGAYNEQFF.

In this sample, this clone turned up a few times. The same CDR3 is also encoded by other DNA sequences in this sample. The chain couples TRBV18 to TRBJ2-2; D is unclear. Germline CDR1 and CDR2: KGHSH and LQKENI. The V and J ends lost 3 bases and 2 bases respectively, with 7 bases between them. There are 14 residues in the CDR3. The CDR3: CASSPGLNTGELFF. The DNA of the CDR3 is TGTGCCAGCTCACCCGGATTAAACACCGGGGAGCTGTTTTTT.

Remarks on this clone: Being one base from a much bigger clone, this may be a read error. The chain uses TRBV6-1 and TRBJ1-2; the match to TRBD1 covers 9 bases. CDR1 is MNHNS, CDR2 SASEGT, per germline. J gave up 4 bases and V 5 bases, and 5 bases lay outside the gene matches. The CDR3 has 14 amino acids. CDR3 loop: CASSPGTGTYGYTF. CDR3 bases: TGTGCCAGCAGTCCCGGGACAGGGACCTATGGCTACACCTTC.

The V call is TRBV5-1, the J call TRBJ1-6, with D uncertain. The V end lost 4 bases, the J end lost 9 bases, and 17 bases lay between the germline ends. Germline CDR1 reads SGHRS; CDR2 reads YFSETQ. CDR3 length: 15 residues. The CDR3 reads CASSPLDGFGSPLHF. The CDR3 DNA follows: TGCGCCAGCAGCCCACTGGACGGGTTCGGTTCACCCCTCCACTTT.

V usage is TRBV5-1 and J usage is TRBJ2-1, with D perhaps matching TRBD2 (5 bases). CDR1 and CDR2 from the germline V gene are SGHRS and YFSETQ. Between the trimmed V and J ends, which lost 4 bases and 3 bases, there was a span of 17 bases. CDR3 length: 16 amino acids. Here the CDR3 DNA reads TGCGCCAGCAGCCCACTAGGGAGTATAATCTACAATGAGCAGTTCTTC. Protein product: CASSPLGSIIYNEQFF.